The source of this T cell receptor beta chain is a study of control samples from healthy donors and cancer patients. The method was immunoSEQ multiplex PCR; TCRdb's version includes in-frame clones alone and lacks a portion of them. The data show 100,000 to 150,000 clones, over 85% seen once. The sequence was collected from a young man in good health. Input material: blood.

CDR3 sequence (DNA): TGTGCCAGCAGCCCGGAGACGGGCTATGGCTACACCTTC. Amino acids: CASSPETGYGYTF. The chain links TRBV5-8 to TRBJ1-2, with D hard to call. The CDR3 length is 13 residues. Trimming pared 4 bases from V and 4 bases from J, leaving 11 bases between. Germline values: CDR1 SGHTS, CDR2 YDEGEE.